The 10 T cell receptor beta chains presented below share a single source sample, sequenced in a study of T-cell memory formation after mild COVID-19. In TCRdb, the 5' RACE reads were re-called with MiXCR into one record per CDR3 protein. The sample gives approximately 410,000 distinct CDR3 sequences, less than 25% of which show up once; around 13% is in the top ten. Sequenced input: PBMCs or a T cell subset sorted from them (not recorded which). All receptors derive from an adult woman who had mild COVID-19 (a few samples of this study predate the infection). Cell type and time point are not known.

This clonotype was counted between two and nine times. This chain links TRBV12-3 or TRBV12-4 with TRBJ2-7; possible D gene TRBD2, 6 bases. The V end lost 3 bases, the J end lost 3 bases, and 15 bases lay between the germline ends. The CDR3 is 15 residues long. The DNA of the CDR3 is TGTGCCAGCAGTTTTGCACCGGGGACTTACTACGAGCAGTACTTC. Its translation: CASSFAPGTYYEQYF.

This clonotype has more than one count but fewer than ten. The rearrangement links TRBV24-1 to TRBJ1-2; D is ambiguous. This CDR3 is 13 amino acids long. Germline V lookup: CDR1 KGHDR, CDR2 SFDVKD. V gave up 2 bases and J gave up 3 bases, with 6 bases separating them. The DNA of the CDR3 is TGTGCCACCAGTGATTCCGCGGACTATGGCTACACCTTC. Protein sequence: CATSDSADYGYTF.

The chain uses TRBV7-6 and TRBJ2-3, with 12 bases matching TRBD2. Germline V lookup: CDR1 SGHVS, CDR2 FNYEAQ. The CDR3 contains 16 residues. Trimming removed 5 bases from V and 3 bases from J; junction bases left unmatched: 6. The chain's CDR3 is CASSKLAGGLTDTQYF. DNA for the CDR3: TGTGCCAGCAGCAAACTAGCGGGGGGCCTTACAGATACGCAGTATTTT.

This rearrangement joins TRBV7-3 to TRBJ1-1, with 8 positions matching TRBD1. The CDR3 spans 14 residues. The V segment lost 2 bases and the J segment 4 bases; nucleotides outside the gene matches: 3. Germline V lookup: CDR1 SGHTA, CDR2 FQGTGA. The CDR3 sequence is CASSLQGAGTEAFF. The DNA of the CDR3 is TGTGCCAGCAGCTTACAGGGGGCTGGCACTGAAGCTTTCTTT. Complete variable domain (other parts from reference TRBV7-3 and TRBJ1-1): GAGVSQTPSNKVTEKGKYVELRCDPISGHTALYWYRQSLGQGPEFLIYFQGTGAADDSGLPNDRFFAVRPEGSVSTLKIQRTERGDSAVYLCASSLQGAGTEAFFGQGTRLTVV.

This clonotype was seen a handful of times. This rearrangement joins TRBV5-1 to TRBJ2-7; D is undetermined. There are 11 residues in the CDR3. V gave up 2 bases and J gave up 6 bases, with 6 bases separating them. Germline assignment: CDR1 SGHRS and CDR2 YFSETQ. CDR3 in amino acids: CASSLTGEQYF. As DNA, the CDR3 is TGCGCCAGCAGCTTAACGGGCGAGCAGTACTTC. Based on the CDR3 plus reference TRBV5-1 and TRBJ2-7, the full variable domain is KAGVTQTPRYLIKTRGQQVTLSCSPISGHRSVSWYQQTPGQGLQFLFEYFSETQRNKGNFPGRFSGRQFSNSRSEMNVSTLELGDSALYLCASSLTGEQYFGPGTRLTVT.

In this sample, this clonotype turned up many times. The chain combines TRBV6-1 with TRBJ1-2, with D perhaps TRBD1 (5 bases). Germline lookup yields CDR1 MNHNS and CDR2 SASEGT. Trimming shortened V by 1 base and J by 11 bases, and 17 bases separated the two germline ends. This CDR3 comprises 14 residues. The CDR3 is CASSEDPREGDYTF. DNA of the CDR3: TGTGCCAGCAGTGAAGATCCCAGGGAAGGGGATTACACCTTC.

The chain joins TRBV20-1 to TRBJ1-1; maybe TRBD1 (5 bases). The CDR3 has 17 amino acids. Trimming stripped 6 bases from V and 2 bases from J, with 25 bases between. The germline V gene encodes CDR1 DFQATT and CDR2 SNEGSKA (reference sequence). The CDR3 is CSASPLTVKGPNTEAFF. As DNA, the CDR3 is TGCAGTGCCAGTCCCTTGACAGTCAAGGGACCTAACACTGAAGCTTTCTTT.

This chain joins TRBV20-1 and TRBJ2-7; D unclear. V dropped 3 bases and J dropped 3 bases, with 12 bases sitting between them. CDR3 length: 13 residues. Germline-derived CDR1 and CDR2 are DFQATT and SNEGSKA (reference sequence). In DNA, the CDR3 is TGCAGTGCTAGTATGGCCGCTCGCTACGAGCAGTACTTC. Translation: CSASMAARYEQYF.

This clonotype was seen a few times. The genes are TRBV6-2 or TRBV6-3 and TRBJ2-2; TRBD2 matches 14 bases. Looked up from germline, CDR1 is MNHEY and CDR2 is SVGEGT. The CDR3 loop spans 16 amino acids. Germline trimming cut 3 bases from V and 5 bases from J; bases unmatched to any gene: 2. CDR3: CASSYWTSGRTGELFF. In DNA form, the CDR3 reads TGTGCCAGCAGTTATTGGACTAGCGGGAGGACCGGGGAGCTGTTTTTT.

The chain links TRBV12-3 or TRBV12-4 to TRBJ2-1; a weak D match, TRBD2 (6 bases). V was clipped by 6 bases and J by 5 bases, with 20 bases between them. CDR3 size: 16 residues. CDR3 in amino acids: CASSLHVGLPNNEQFF. The CDR3 DNA sequence: TGTGCCAGCAGCTTACACGTGGGACTTCCGAACAATGAGCAGTTCTTC.